These T cell receptor beta chains were read from a single sample in a study of cytomegalovirus exposure and HLA in healthy donors. Here immunoSEQ multiplex PCR was the method, and the copy in TCRdb shows in-frame clones only, minus some. The sample features about 48,000 clones, with under 1.3% in its top ten. The sample comprised PBMCs. These receptors were collected from a woman aged 40 to 55 in good health and CMV-seronegative. The CDR3 runs from the conserved cysteine through the conserved F or W. D genes are given only for firm matches.

J: TRBJ2-3
V: TRBV7-3
D: TRBD2
CDR3: CASSLTGLAGKDTQYF
DNA: TGTGCCAGCAGCTTAACCGGGCTAGCGGGTAAAGATACGCAGTATTTT

J: TRBJ1-1
V: TRBV30
D: -
CDR3: CAWSPGISEAFF
DNA: TGTGCCTGGAGTCCAGGGATTTCTGAAGCTTTCTTT

J: TRBJ2-2
V: TRBV19
D: -
CDR3: CASSNTGVPGELFF
DNA: TGTGCCAGTAGTAATACAGGAGTCCCCGGGGAGCTGTTTTTT

J: TRBJ2-1
V: TRBV5-1
D: TRBD2
CDR3: CASSLNTGTSGYNEQFF
DNA: TGCGCCAGCAGCTTGAATACCGGGACTAGCGGCTACAATGAGCAGTTCTTC

J: TRBJ1-1
V: TRBV28
D: -
CDR3: CASVPRERRAFF
DNA: TGTGCCAGCGTCCCTAGAGAGAGGAGGGCTTTCTTT

J: TRBJ2-5
V: TRBV18
D: TRBD2
CDR3: CASSQISGSWETQYF
DNA: TGTGCCAGCTCACAAATTAGCGGGAGTTGGGAGACCCAGTACTTC

J: TRBJ2-3
V: TRBV18
D: TRBD2
CDR3: CASSPGTSGRRADTQYF
DNA: TGTGCCAGCTCACCGGGGACTAGCGGGAGGAGGGCAGATACGCAGTATTTT

J: TRBJ2-1
V: TRBV7-2
D: TRBD2
CDR3: CASSLGSGNEQFF
DNA: TGTGCCAGCAGCTTAGGTAGCGGGAATGAGCAGTTCTTC

J: TRBJ2-7
V: TRBV5-1
D: TRBD2
CDR3: CASGKLAGSSYEQYF
DNA: TGCGCCAGCGGAAAACTAGCGGGTAGCTCCTACGAGCAGTACTTC

J: TRBJ2-2
V: TRBV7-9
D: TRBD1
CDR3: CASSWTGNTGELFF
DNA: TGTGCCAGCAGCTGGACAGGGAACACCGGGGAGCTGTTTTTT

J: TRBJ2-7
V: TRBV28
D: -
CDR3: CATCDTTYEQYF
DNA: TGTGCCACATGTGATACTACCTACGAGCAGTACTTC

J: TRBJ2-7
V: TRBV18
D: TRBD1
CDR3: CASSPYWGQGPNEQYF
DNA: TGTGCCAGCTCACCATATTGGGGACAGGGTCCCAACGAGCAGTACTTC

J: TRBJ1-1
V: TRBV7-6
D: TRBD1
CDR3: CASSSRQGYTEAFF
DNA: TGTGCCAGCAGCTCTCGACAGGGGTACACTGAAGCTTTCTTT

J: TRBJ1-5
V: TRBV18
D: -
CDR3: CASSPRSAGDQPQHF
DNA: TGTGCCAGCTCACCACGTTCAGCGGGGGATCAGCCCCAGCATTTT

J: TRBJ1-5
V: TRBV4-1
D: TRBD1
CDR3: CASSQRQGAGNQPQHF
DNA: TGCGCCAGCAGCCAAAGACAGGGGGCGGGCAATCAGCCCCAGCATTTT

J: TRBJ1-5
V: TRBV11-2
D: -
CDR3: CASSIGTRDDSNQPQHF
DNA: TGTGCCAGCAGCATCGGGACAAGAGATGATAGCAATCAGCCCCAGCATTTT

J: TRBJ2-3
V: TRBV4-2
D: -
CDR3: CASSQGLGGSTDKQYF
DNA: TGTGCCAGCAGCCAAGGGTTGGGGGGAAGTACAGATAAGCAGTATTTT

J: TRBJ1-1
V: TRBV6-5
D: -
CDR3: CASSSYRAPEAFF
DNA: TGTGCCAGCAGTTCTTACAGGGCTCCTGAAGCTTTCTTT

J: TRBJ2-2
V: TRBV5-1
D: TRBD1
CDR3: CASSLLQGAPGELFF
DNA: TGCGCCAGCAGCTTGCTACAGGGGGCACCCGGGGAGCTGTTTTTT

J: TRBJ2-7
V: TRBV7-3
D: -
CDR3: CASSPDSLRGSYEQYF
DNA: TGTGCCAGCAGCCCCGACAGTCTTAGGGGCTCCTACGAGCAGTACTTC

J: TRBJ2-7
V: TRBV7-2
D: -
CDR3: CASAKHRYEQYF
DNA: TGTGCCAGTGCGAAACACAGGTACGAGCAGTACTTC

J: TRBJ2-1
V: TRBV9
D: TRBD2
CDR3: CASSVASGGSYNEQFF
DNA: TGTGCCAGCAGCGTAGCTTCGGGAGGCTCATACAATGAGCAGTTCTTC

J: TRBJ2-7
V: TRBV29-1
D: -
CDR3: CSVEYAGYYEQYF
DNA: TGCAGCGTTGAATACGCGGGTTACTACGAGCAGTACTTC

J: TRBJ2-5
V: TRBV5-4
D: -
CDR3: CASSLPALEAGTQYF
DNA: TGTGCCAGCAGCTTGCCCGCGTTGGAGGCGGGGACCCAGTACTTC

J: TRBJ2-7
V: TRBV7-9
D: TRBD1
CDR3: CASSFGTGQPYGQYF
DNA: TGTGCCAGCAGCTTTGGGACAGGACAACCCTACGGGCAGTACTTC

J: TRBJ1-3
V: TRBV9
D: TRBD1
CDR3: CASSVDGTGGGGNTIYF
DNA: TGTGCCAGCAGCGTAGACGGGACAGGGGGCGGTGGAAACACCATATATTTT

J: TRBJ2-1
V: TRBV6-1
D: -
CDR3: CASSVRGSYNEQFF
DNA: TGTGCCAGCAGTGTACGGGGTTCCTACAATGAGCAGTTCTTC

J: TRBJ2-7
V: TRBV6-6
D: TRBD2
CDR3: CASSGAGGRGAYEQYF
DNA: TGTGCCAGCAGTGGCGCGGGCGGGAGAGGAGCCTACGAGCAGTACTTC

J: TRBJ1-4
V: TRBV5-8
D: -
CDR3: CASSLQVATNEKLFF
DNA: TGTGCCAGCAGCTTACAGGTCGCAACTAATGAAAAACTGTTTTTT

J: TRBJ2-1
V: TRBV28
D: TRBD2
CDR3: CASSWGTSGTNEQFF
DNA: TGTGCCAGCAGTTGGGGGACTAGCGGGACGAATGAGCAGTTCTTC

J: TRBJ1-1
V: TRBV20-1
D: -
CDR3: CSAISREAFF
DNA: TGCAGCGCCATCTCACGGGAAGCTTTCTTT

J: TRBJ2-2
V: TRBV7-3
D: TRBD2
CDR3: CASSGGLAGTGELFF
DNA: TGTGCCAGCAGCGGGGGACTAGCGGGTACCGGGGAGCTGTTTTTT

J: TRBJ1-2
V: TRBV19
D: TRBD1
CDR3: CASSIGQGDGYTF
DNA: TGTGCCAGTAGTATAGGGCAGGGGGATGGCTACACCTTC

J: TRBJ1-1
V: TRBV19
D: -
CDR3: CASSIRDWNTEAFF
DNA: TGTGCCAGTAGTATACGAGACTGGAACACTGAAGCTTTCTTT

J: TRBJ1-1
V: TRBV5-1
D: -
CDR3: CASAAQGPNTEAFF
DNA: TGCGCCAGCGCTGCACAGGGACCGAACACTGAAGCTTTCTTT

J: TRBJ1-2
V: TRBV4-2
D: TRBD1
CDR3: CASSQDRNAKTGAGYTF
DNA: TGTGCCAGCAGCCAAGATAGGAACGCAAAAACAGGGGCGGGCTACACCTTC

J: TRBJ2-5
V: TRBV5-1
D: -
CDR3: CASRAQETQYF
DNA: TGCGCCAGCAGGGCACAAGAGACCCAGTACTTC

J: TRBJ2-5
V: TRBV10-3
D: TRBD2
CDR3: CAISGHGREETQYF
DNA: TGTGCCATCAGCGGACACGGGAGGGAAGAGACCCAGTACTTC

J: TRBJ1-5
V: TRBV6-1
D: TRBD1
CDR3: CASSELGDLDRGGYSNQPQHF
DNA: TGTGCCAGCAGTGAACTTGGCGATCTGGACAGGGGGGGCTATAGCAATCAGCCCCAGCATTTT

J: TRBJ1-2
V: TRBV7-2
D: -
CDR3: CASSPIVQGDYGYTF
DNA: TGTGCCAGCAGCCCCATTGTTCAGGGCGATTACGGCTACACCTTC

J: TRBJ1-4
V: TRBV28
D: -
CDR3: CASRGDRFSNEKLFF
DNA: TGTGCCAGCAGGGGAGACAGGTTTAGTAATGAAAAACTGTTTTTT

J: TRBJ2-2
V: TRBV29-1
D: TRBD2
CDR3: CSVLGLAGTNTGELFF
DNA: TGCAGCGTTTTAGGACTAGCGGGAACCAACACCGGGGAGCTGTTTTTT

J: TRBJ2-7
V: TRBV28
D: TRBD1
CDR3: CASTVTGSYEQYF
DNA: TGTGCCAGCACCGTGACAGGGTCCTACGAGCAGTACTTC

J: TRBJ2-7
V: TRBV10-3
D: TRBD2
CDR3: CAIRPAGGMDEQYF
DNA: TGTGCCATCAGGCCAGCGGGAGGGATGGACGAGCAGTACTTC

J: TRBJ1-2
V: TRBV29-1
D: TRBD1
CDR3: CSVEDRGQGALMRGYTF
DNA: TGCAGCGTTGAAGATCGGGGACAGGGGGCGCTTATGCGAGGCTACACCTTC

J: TRBJ2-7
V: TRBV4-3
D: TRBD2
CDR3: CASSQEGGGLYEQYF
DNA: TGCGCCAGCAGCCAAGAAGGCGGGGGGCTCTACGAGCAGTACTTC

J: TRBJ2-7
V: TRBV6-5
D: -
CDR3: CASSYSGSTYEQYF
DNA: TGTGCCAGCAGTTACTCGGGCAGTACCTACGAGCAGTACTTC

J: TRBJ2-2
V: TRBV4-3
D: -
CDR3: CASSQGPNTGELFF
DNA: TGCGCCAGCAGCCAGGGGCCGAACACCGGGGAGCTGTTTTTT